A single sample gave rise to the 3 T cell receptor beta chains below, sequenced in a study of cytomegalovirus exposure and HLA in healthy donors. Amplification used 60 Vbeta primers and 13 Jbeta primers. Using immunoSEQ multiplex PCR, the repertoire was profiled, and TCRdb retains in-frame clones only, with some absent. This sample's clone table lists 150,000 to 200,000 clones. The sequenced sample consisted of PBMCs. Receptors were obtained from a man under 40 in good health and CMV-seronegative.

This sequence joins TRBV11-2 and TRBJ1-2; D remains unclear. Germline V gene sequence: CDR1 SGHAT, CDR2 FQNNGV. The CDR3 totals 12 residues. The V and J ends lost 7 bases and 8 bases respectively, with 14 bases between them. CDR3 sequence (DNA): TGTGCCAGCAAGCGGCCGACGGGAGGCTACACCTTC. This sequence encodes CASKRPTGGYTF.

The chain has TRBV10-3 and TRBJ1-1; 7 positions agree with TRBD1. The CDR3 runs 14 residues. Germline values: CDR1 ENHRY, CDR2 SYGVKD. V was pared by 6 bases and J by 3 bases, with 7 bases of the junction left unmatched. The CDR3 loop reads CAIRSTGMYTEAFF. DNA for the CDR3: TGTGCCATCAGATCGACAGGGATGTACACTGAAGCTTTCTTT.

This chain joins TRBV6-5 and TRBJ2-1, with D tentatively TRBD2 (6 bases). The CDR3 contains 14 residues. The germline V gene encodes CDR1 MNHEY and CDR2 SVGAGI. V was cut by 2 bases and J by 7 bases, with 12 bases left in between. CDR3 nucleotide sequence: TGTGCCAGCAGTTACGGGCTAGCGAGGAATGAGCAGTTCTTC. It specifies CASSYGLARNEQFF.